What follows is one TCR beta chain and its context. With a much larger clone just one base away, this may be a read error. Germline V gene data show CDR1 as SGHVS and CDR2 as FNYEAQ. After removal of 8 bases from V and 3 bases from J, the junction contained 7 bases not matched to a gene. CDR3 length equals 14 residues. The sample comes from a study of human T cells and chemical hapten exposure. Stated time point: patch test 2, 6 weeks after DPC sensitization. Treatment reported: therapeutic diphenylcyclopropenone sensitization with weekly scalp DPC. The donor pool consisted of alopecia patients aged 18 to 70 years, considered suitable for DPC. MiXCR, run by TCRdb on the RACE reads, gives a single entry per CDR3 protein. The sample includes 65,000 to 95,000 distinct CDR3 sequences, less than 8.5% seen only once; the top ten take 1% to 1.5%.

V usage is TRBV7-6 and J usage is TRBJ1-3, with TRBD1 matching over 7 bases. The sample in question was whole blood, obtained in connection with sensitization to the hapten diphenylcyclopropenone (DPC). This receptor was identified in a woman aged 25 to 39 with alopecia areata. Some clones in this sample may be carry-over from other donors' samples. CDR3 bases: TGTGCCAGCGGCAAGGGACAGTATGGAAACACCATATATTTT. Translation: CASGKGQYGNTIYF.